This T cell receptor (beta chain) was documented in a study of Ad26.COV2.S vaccination and SARS-CoV-2 variants. Study as a whole: In the COV1001 trial, the donor was in the Ad26.COV2.S arm. General study findings and limits: Considerable breadth of spike-specific CD8+ and CD4+ T cell responses has reportedly been documented following vaccination.

Of note for this clone: Its antigen is not known.

TCRdb keeps only in-frame clones here, not all; method: immunoSEQ multiplex PCR. There are 350,000 to 450,000 clones in the sample; approximately 91% occur only once, and under 2% lies in the top ten. Treatment denoted: over 15 received Ad26.COV2.S at low or high dose, single or two shots; about 5 received placebo; per-sample allocation not given. Following the first vaccine or placebo injection, samples were taken on day 63. Vaccination used an Ad26 vector expressing Wuhan-strain SARS-CoV-2 spike. Between the trimmed V and J ends, which lost 1 base and 2 bases, there was a span of 6 bases. CDR3 length equals 13 residues. The germline gives CDR1 SGHDT, CDR2 YYEEEE.

The receptor's source is a person between 18 and 60 years old who received the Ad26.COV2.S COVID-19 vaccine or a placebo. The chain uses TRBV5-6 and TRBJ1-2; D remains unclear. Sample: peripheral blood, taken in a trial of Ad26.COV2.S vaccine versus placebo. The CDR3 region is CASSLYPNYGYTF. The CDR3 DNA follows: TGTGCCAGCAGCTTGTATCCAAACTATGGCTACACCTTC. Filled out from reference TRBV5-6 and TRBJ1-2, the complete variable domain reads DAGVTQSPTHLIKTRGQQVTLRCSPKSGHDTVSWYQQALGQGPQFIFQYYEEEERQRGNFPDRFSGHQFPNYSSELNVNALLLGDSALYLCASSLYPNYGYTFGSGTRLTVV.